A selection of T cell receptor beta chains follows, all from one sample in a study of T cells in Graves' hyperthyroidism and ophthalmopathy. MiXCR, run by TCRdb on the multiplex PCR reads, gives a single entry per CDR3 protein. The sample includes about 360,000 distinct CDR3 sequences, approximately 13% of them seen just once. Sequencing was carried out using blood. Receptor source: a woman aged 18 to 35 with Graves' hyperthyroidism. Each CDR3 is given with its conserved first and last residue. Each record gives: J gene, V gene, D gene, clone size, CDR3 protein, CDR3 DNA. D genes are given only for firm matches. Some rows have no size entry. The others give once, few or many, or a class for an expanded clone.

>TRBJ2-2|TRBV5-1|TRBD1|few
CASSFTGETGELFF
TGCGCCAGCAGCTTCACAGGGGAGACCGGGGAGCTGTTTTTT
>TRBJ2-2|TRBV9|-|many
CASTDGTVTGELFF
TGTGCCAGCACCGATGGGACGGTCACCGGGGAGCTGTTTTTT
>TRBJ2-1|TRBV20-1|-|many
CSASTSSYNEQFF
TGCAGTGCTAGTACCAGCTCCTACAATGAGCAGTTCTTC
>TRBJ2-5|TRBV2|-|many
CASSADSGWGTQYF
TGTGCCAGCAGTGCGGACTCGGGGTGGGGGACCCAGTACTTC
>TRBJ2-3|TRBV20-1|TRBD2|many
CSARNGTRGTDTQYF
TGCAGTGCTAGAAACGGGACTAGGGGTACAGATACGCAGTATTTT
>TRBJ1-1|TRBV7-9|-|few
CASSTAQGGGTEAFF
TGTGCCAGCAGTACCGCGCAGGGAGGAGGTACTGAAGCTTTCTTT
>TRBJ2-3|TRBV28|-|many
CASSSAAARTDTQYF
TGTGCCAGCAGTAGTGCAGCGGCACGCACAGATACGCAGTATTTT
>TRBJ2-3|TRBV20-1|-|few
CSASPQRGGNRADTQYF
TGCAGTGCTAGTCCCCAACGAGGGGGGAATAGGGCAGATACGCAGTATTTT
>TRBJ1-6|TRBV5-1|-|-
CASSFVGPPLHF
TGCGCCAGCAGCTTCGTGGGGCCACCCCTCCACTTT
>TRBJ2-2|TRBV3-1|TRBD1|many
CASSQGDRVTGELFF
TGTGCCAGCAGCCAGGGGGACAGGGTCACCGGGGAGCTGTTTTTT
>TRBJ1-2|TRBV7-2|TRBD1|many
CASSLMGQGYGYTF
TGTGCCAGCAGCTTAATGGGACAGGGCTATGGCTACACCTTC
>TRBJ2-2|TRBV7-8|-|many
CASSPLPPGELFF
TGTGCCAGCAGCCCCTTACCCCCCGGGGAGCTGTTTTTT
>TRBJ2-2|TRBV5-1|-|many
CASTWGITGELFF
TGCGCCAGCACTTGGGGGATAACCGGGGAGCTGTTTTTT
>TRBJ2-5|TRBV7-3|-|many
CASSLVADSETQYF
TGTGCCAGCAGCTTAGTCGCGGACTCAGAGACCCAGTACTTC
>TRBJ1-5|TRBV7-9|-|many
CASKQGDQPQHF
TGTGCCAGCAAACAGGGCGATCAGCCCCAGCATTTT
>TRBJ1-1|TRBV29-1|TRBD1|many
CSVRAGGTTEAFF
TGCAGCGTCCGCGCAGGGGGTACCACTGAAGCTTTCTTT
>TRBJ2-3|TRBV19|-|-
CASSGRWADTQYF
TGTGCCAGTAGCGGGCGGTGGGCAGATACGCAGTATTTT
>TRBJ2-1|TRBV18|-|many
CASSPLNLVDNEQFF
TGTGCCAGCTCACCTCTTAACCTGGTTGACAATGAGCAGTTCTTC
>TRBJ2-7|TRBV5-1|TRBD2|many
CASSLEWPSAGGPYEQYF
TGCGCCAGCAGCTTGGAGTGGCCGTCGGCGGGAGGGCCATACGAGCAGTACTTC
>TRBJ1-2|TRBV12-3/TRBV12-4|-|many
CASSRGSGGYTF
TGTGCCAGCAGCCGGGGTTCTGGTGGCTACACCTTC
>TRBJ2-6|TRBV2|-|many
CASLGRLQGVLTF
TGTGCCAGCCTCGGACGGCTTCAGGGAGTCCTGACTTTC
>TRBJ2-3|TRBV6-1|TRBD2|many
CASSSGGGLGTDTQYF
TGTGCCAGCAGTTCCGGGGGGGGCTTGGGCACAGATACGCAGTATTTT
>TRBJ2-3|TRBV24-1|TRBD1|many
CATSTGQDFSDTQYF
TGTGCCACCAGTACTGGACAGGATTTTTCAGATACGCAGTATTTT
>TRBJ1-1|TRBV3-1|-|many
CASSQGDTEAFF
TGTGCCAGCAGCCAGGGGGATACTGAAGCTTTCTTT
>TRBJ2-1|TRBV20-1|-|many
CSARKSQGQYNEQFF
TGCAGTGCTAGAAAGTCTCAGGGGCAGTACAATGAGCAGTTCTTC
>TRBJ1-3|TRBV18|-|many
CASSPPGQSLGNTIYF
TGTGCCAGCTCACCACCAGGGCAGTCCCTCGGAAACACCATATATTTT
>TRBJ2-1|TRBV6-2/TRBV6-3|TRBD1|many
CASSTGTGFYNEQFF
TGTGCCAGCAGCACCGGGACAGGGTTCTACAATGAGCAGTTCTTC
>TRBJ1-5|TRBV20-1|-|-
CSARGMGSSPLEQPQHF
TGCAGTGCTAGAGGTATGGGAAGTTCCCCCTTAGAACAGCCCCAGCATTTT
>TRBJ1-5|TRBV6-1|TRBD1|many
CASSGTGNNQPQHF
TGTGCCAGCAGCGGGACAGGGAATAATCAGCCCCAGCATTTT
>TRBJ2-3|TRBV10-3|-|many
CATERLQGTDTQYF
TGTGCCACCGAGAGGCTCCAAGGCACAGATACGCAGTATTTT
>TRBJ1-2|TRBV11-1|-|-
CASSLVGADRGGYTF
TGTGCCAGCAGCTTGGTCGGGGCCGATAGAGGTGGCTACACCTTC
>TRBJ2-7|TRBV11-1|-|few
CASSLDSTGGHEQYF
TGTGCCAGCAGCTTAGATTCAACGGGGGGCCACGAGCAGTACTTC
>TRBJ2-1|TRBV12-3/TRBV12-4|-|many
CASSFNEFNEQFF
TGTGCCAGCAGTTTCAATGAGTTCAATGAGCAGTTCTTC
>TRBJ1-2|TRBV6-2/TRBV6-3|-|many
CASSSSGTVYGYTF
TGTGCCAGCAGTTCCTCCGGGACGGTTTATGGCTACACCTTC
>TRBJ2-7|TRBV5-8|TRBD1|many
CASSLGQGAYEQYF
TGTGCCAGCAGCTTGGGGCAGGGGGCCTACGAGCAGTACTTC
>TRBJ2-5|TRBV10-3|-|few
CAIKKSLQETQYF
TGTGCCATCAAAAAGTCTCTCCAAGAGACCCAGTACTTC
>TRBJ2-7|TRBV24-1|-|many
CATSDPAGVFGEQYF
TGTGCCACCAGTGATCCAGCAGGGGTATTCGGCGAGCAGTACTTC
>TRBJ2-7|TRBV12-3/TRBV12-4|TRBD2|many
CASTRGGVLVEQYF
TGTGCCAGCACCCGGGGGGGGGTTTTGGTCGAGCAGTACTTC
>TRBJ1-2|TRBV2|-|many
CASSPWEGTF
TGTGCCAGCAGTCCTTGGGAGGGCACCTTC
>TRBJ2-7|TRBV7-2|TRBD1|-
CASSPRTGTSYEQHF
TGTGCCAGCAGCCCCCGGACAGGCACCTCCTACGAGCAGCACTTC